Following are 22 T cell receptor beta chains from one sample sequenced in a study of OX40 agonist ivuxolimab in advanced cancers. Generated by immunoSEQ multiplex PCR, the TCRdb table keeps only in-frame clones and is missing some. The sample includes tens of thousands of clones, 86% of them seen just once. The sample in question was CD4+ or CD8+ T cells sorted from blood, obtained in a trial of the OX40 agonist ivuxolimab. The receptors shown here come from an adult with an advanced solid tumor such as melanoma, head and neck, liver or kidney cancer.

The chain uses TRBV5-1 and TRBJ1-3; D gene unclear. CDR3 length equals 15 residues. The germline V gene encodes CDR1 SGHRS and CDR2 YFSETQ. V shed 3 bases and J shed 1 base, with 11 bases lying between them. The CDR3 here is CASSYEGGSGNTIYF. CDR3 DNA sequence: TGCGCCAGCAGCTACGAGGGCGGATCTGGAAACACCATATATTTT.

The chain combines TRBV2 with TRBJ1-2, with a weak D call TRBD1 (6 bases). The CDR3 runs 13 residues. The germline gives CDR1 SNHLY, CDR2 FYNNEI. Between the trimmed V and J ends, which lost 6 bases and 6 bases, there was a span of 14 bases. The CDR3 DNA sequence: TGTGCCAGCAGCGGGAGAAACAGGGATGGCTACACCTTC. It yields the protein CASSGRNRDGYTF.

V is TRBV7-8 and J is TRBJ2-7; 8 bases align to TRBD1. The CDR3 is made up of 15 amino acids. V was clipped by 0 bases and J by 4 bases; unmatched bases: 5. The germline V gene has CDR1 SGHVS and CDR2 FQNEAQ. The CDR3 spells CASSLAQGAQYEQYF. The CDR3 nucleotides read TGTGCCAGCAGCTTAGCGCAGGGGGCTCAGTACGAGCAGTACTTC.

The chain uses TRBV6-1 and TRBJ1-2, with unresolved D. Trimming took 5 bases from V and 2 from J, leaving 12 bases between them. The germline V gene encodes CDR1 MNHNS and CDR2 SASEGT. The CDR3 contains 14 residues. CDR3 in DNA: TGTGCCAGCAGTCCTCAGTTCTTGAACTATGGCTACACCTTC. Its translation is CASSPQFLNYGYTF.

V usage is TRBV5-4 and J usage is TRBJ1-1; D is uncertain. CDR1 is SGHNT, CDR2 YYREEE, per germline (reference sequence). Trimming took off 4 bases at V and 6 bases at J, with 19 bases between the two ends. There are 15 residues in the CDR3. The CDR3 loop is CASSPGRSGGAEAFF. Here the CDR3 DNA reads TGTGCCAGCAGCCCGGGTCGCTCGGGTGGCGCTGAAGCTTTCTTT.

The V and J genes are TRBV6-5 and TRBJ2-5; TRBD2 matches 13 bases. CDR1 and CDR2 (germline): MNHEY, SVGAGI. The CDR3 runs 16 residues. After removal of 6 bases from V and 4 bases from J, the junction contained 8 bases not matched to a gene. This CDR3 reads CASRYTSGGAGETQYF. As DNA, the CDR3 is TGTGCCAGCAGATACACTAGCGGGGGGGCCGGAGAGACCCAGTACTTC.

The J gene is TRBJ1-6, the V gene TRBV18; 9 positions agree with TRBD1. This CDR3 contains 16 residues. The V gene's germline CDR1 is KGHSH and CDR2 LQKENI. The V segment lost 4 bases and the J segment 0 bases; nucleotides outside the gene matches: 1. As DNA, the CDR3 is TGTGCCAGCTCACGGACAGGGGTCTCCTATAATTCACCCCTCCACTTT. Protein sequence: CASSRTGVSYNSPLHF.

The rearrangement uses TRBV5-4 and TRBJ1-2, with 10 bases matching TRBD1. Germline trimming cut 5 bases from V and 5 bases from J; bases unmatched to any gene: 6. CDR3 length equals 14 residues. Per germline, CDR1 SGHNT and CDR2 YYREEE (reference sequence). Here the CDR3 reads CASSRTGGDYGYTF. The CDR3 DNA is TGTGCCAGCAGTCGGACAGGGGGAGATTATGGCTACACCTTC. The variable domain in full, with the rest retrieved from reference TRBV5-4 and TRBJ1-2, is ETGVTQSPTHLIKTRGQQVTLRCSSQSGHNTVSWYQQALGQGPQFIFQYYREEENGRGNFPPRFSGLQFPNYSSELNVNALELDDSALYLCASSRTGGDYGYTFGSGTRLTVV.

This rearrangement joins TRBV4-1 to TRBJ2-1; 9 bases match TRBD2. V trimming: 0 bases; J trimming: 6 bases; junction bases outside the gene matches: 9. The CDR3 is made up of 17 amino acids. Germline CDR1 reads MGHRA; CDR2 reads YSYEKL. The CDR3, as DNA: TGCGCCAGCAGCCAAGACCGTACCGGCGGGGGGGCCAATGAGCAGTTCTTC. Amino acid sequence: CASSQDRTGGGANEQFF.

The chain employs TRBV19 and TRBJ1-2, with TRBD1 matching 7 bases. The CDR3 covers 16 residues. Germline assignment: CDR1 LNHDA and CDR2 SQIVND (reference sequence). V shed 6 bases and J 0 bases; nucleotides not matched to a gene: 10. CDR3 amino acids: CASSLTGFESNYGYTF. DNA for the CDR3: TGTGCCAGTAGCCTGACAGGGTTCGAGTCTAACTATGGCTACACCTTC.

The rearrangement joins TRBV27 to TRBJ2-3; a possible D gene is TRBD1 (6 bases). CDR1 and CDR2 (germline): MNHEY, SMNVEV (reference sequence). CDR3 length: 14 amino acids. Deletions cut 7 bases from V and 3 bases from J, with 14 bases between. CDR3 sequence reads: CASTPDRTTDTQYF. CDR3 bases: TGTGCCAGCACCCCGGACAGAACGACAGATACGCAGTATTTT.

V is TRBV5-5 and J is TRBJ1-5, with a weak D call TRBD1 (6 bases). There are 15 residues in the CDR3. Germline V CDR1 and CDR2: SGHKS, YYEKEE (reference sequence). V dropped 5 bases and J dropped 1 base, with 13 bases sitting between them. CDR3 residues: CASRTDSASNQPQHF. The CDR3 DNA sequence: TGTGCCAGCAGGACGGACAGCGCCAGCAATCAGCCCCAGCATTTT.

The chain carries TRBV7-3 and TRBJ2-6, with no clear D. Germline lookup yields CDR1 SGHTA and CDR2 FQGTGA. Trimming stripped 5 bases from V and 3 bases from J, with 11 bases between. The CDR3 contains 15 residues. The chain's CDR3 is CASSPQLGGANVLTF. The CDR3 DNA follows: TGTGCCAGCAGCCCCCAACTCGGTGGGGCCAACGTCCTGACTTTC.

This chain uses TRBV4-1 with TRBJ1-4, with 7 bases matching TRBD1. CDR3 size: 15 residues. CDR1 MGHRA and CDR2 YSYEKL come from the germline V gene. The V gene end was trimmed by 2 bases and the J gene end by 5 bases; junction bases not matched to a gene: 5. Written as DNA, the CDR3 is TGCGCCAGCAGCCAACCGACAGGGACAAATGAAAAACTGTTTTTT. Its protein product is CASSQPTGTNEKLFF.

This sequence joins TRBV5-4 and TRBJ1-2; no clear D gene. Trimming stripped 5 bases from V and 2 bases from J, with 13 bases between. Germline assignment: CDR1 SGHNT and CDR2 YYREEE (reference sequence). CDR3 length: 14 residues. CDR3 sequence (DNA): TGTGCCAGCAGGGGGTCCACGGCGAACTATGGCTACACCTTC. It translates to CASRGSTANYGYTF.

The rearrangement uses TRBV19 and TRBJ2-7; D is perhaps TRBD1 (5 bases). CDR3 length equals 14 residues. V was clipped by 1 base and J by 6 bases, with 13 bases between them. Germline V gene sequence: CDR1 LNHDA, CDR2 SQIVND (reference sequence). In DNA form, the CDR3 reads TGTGCCAGTAGTATAGGGGCAGGGTTAGGCGAGCAGTACTTC. Translated, it gives CASSIGAGLGEQYF.

Only one count was recorded for this clone. This chain links TRBV15 with TRBJ2-3; no definite D call. This CDR3 has 14 amino acids. V was trimmed by 0 bases and J by 6 bases, leaving 10 bases between them. CDR1 is LNHNV and CDR2 is YYDKDF in the germline V gene (reference sequence). The CDR3 DNA is TGTGCCACCAGCAGAGAGGGTCCTTATGATACGCAGTATTTT. It yields the protein CATSREGPYDTQYF.

The chain has TRBV6-5 and TRBJ2-1; D perhaps matches TRBD2 (5 bases). In germline, CDR1 is MNHEY, CDR2 SVGAGI. V was cut by 6 bases and J by 7 bases, with 19 bases left in between. This CDR3 has 15 amino acids. The chain's CDR3 is CASRGLGARRNEQFF. CDR3 coding DNA: TGTGCCAGCAGGGGGTTGGGCGCCAGGAGGAATGAGCAGTTCTTC.

In DNA form, the CDR3 reads TGTGCCAGCTCACCATTCGACAGGGGAAACGGCTACACCTTC. Amino acids: CASSPFDRGNGYTF. The gene calls are TRBV18 and TRBJ1-2; 8 bases map to TRBD1. The V gene end was trimmed by 2 bases and the J gene end by 8 bases; junction bases not matched to a gene: 7. Germline CDR1 and CDR2: KGHSH and LQKENI. This CDR3 has 14 residues. The entire variable domain, with the rest obtained from reference TRBV18 and TRBJ1-2, is as follows: NAGVMQNPRHLVRRRGQEARLRCSPMKGHSHVYWYRQLPEEGLKFMVYLQKENIIDESGMPKERFSAEFPKEGPSILRIQQVVRGDSAAYFCASSPFDRGNGYTFGSGTRLTVV.

The chain carries TRBV19 and TRBJ1-4; D is ambiguous. The CDR3 sequence is 15 residues long. Germline V gene sequence: CDR1 LNHDA, CDR2 SQIVND (reference sequence). Trimming took off 7 bases at V and 5 bases at J, with 17 bases between the two ends. The CDR3 loop reads CASTPPGRRNEKLFF. The CDR3 DNA sequence: TGTGCCAGTACTCCTCCGGGTCGGCGGAATGAAAAACTGTTTTTT.

The rearrangement uses TRBV10-1 and TRBJ2-1, with 8 bases matching TRBD2. Looked up from germline, CDR1 is WNHNN and CDR2 is SYGVQD (reference sequence). The CDR3 loop spans 16 amino acids. V shed 6 bases and J 1 base; nucleotides not matched to a gene: 8. The CDR3 DNA is TGCGCCAGCAGCGCCTCGGGGGGGCCGTCCTACAATGAGCAGTTCTTC. Its protein is CASSASGGPSYNEQFF.

In its sample, this clone was seen once. This rearrangement joins TRBV10-1 to TRBJ2-3; D unresolved. This CDR3 is built from 15 residues. CDR1 is WNHNN and CDR2 is SYGVQD in the germline V gene (reference sequence). V shed 0 bases and J shed 6 bases, with 13 bases lying between them. The CDR3 DNA reads as TGCGCCAGCAGTGAGTCAGGGAAGTTTTTGGATACGCAGTATTTT. Its protein is CASSESGKFLDTQYF.